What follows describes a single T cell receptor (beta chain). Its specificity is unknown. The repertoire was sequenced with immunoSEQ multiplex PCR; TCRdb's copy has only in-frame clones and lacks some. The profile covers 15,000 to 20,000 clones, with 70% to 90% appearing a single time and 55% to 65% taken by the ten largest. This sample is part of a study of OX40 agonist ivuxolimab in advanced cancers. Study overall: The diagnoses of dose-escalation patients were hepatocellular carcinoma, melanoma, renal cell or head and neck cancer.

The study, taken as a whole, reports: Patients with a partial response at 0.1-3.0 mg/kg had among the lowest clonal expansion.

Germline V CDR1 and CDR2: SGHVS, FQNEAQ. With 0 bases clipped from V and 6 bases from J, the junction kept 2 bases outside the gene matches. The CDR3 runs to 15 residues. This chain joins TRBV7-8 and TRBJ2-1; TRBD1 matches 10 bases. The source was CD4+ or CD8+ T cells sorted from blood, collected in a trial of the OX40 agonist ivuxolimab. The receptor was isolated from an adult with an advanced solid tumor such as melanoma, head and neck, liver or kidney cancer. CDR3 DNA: TGTGCCAGCAGCTTAGCAGGACAGGGGGGCAATGAGCAGTTCTTC. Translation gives CASSLAGQGGNEQFF.